These 2 T cell receptor beta chains were sequenced from one sample in a study of identical twins. TCRdb redid the calling of the 5' RACE reads with MiXCR, one entry per CDR3 protein. This table holds 350,000 to 450,000 distinct CDR3 sequences, approximately 17% found once. Sequences were obtained from naive T cells sorted from blood. All receptors come from a man aged 50 to 60 in good health.

The chain couples TRBV3-1 to TRBJ2-2; D gene uncertain. The germline V gene has CDR1 LGHDT and CDR2 YNNKEL (reference sequence). The CDR3 sequence is 13 residues long. The ends were cut back, 0 bases at V and 7 bases at J, with 6 bases in the middle. The CDR3 reads CASSQDMDGELFF. Written as DNA, the CDR3 is TGTGCCAGCAGCCAAGATATGGACGGGGAGCTGTTTTTT.

This clonotype has a handful of counts. V usage is TRBV4-1 and J usage is TRBJ2-5, with 8 bases matching TRBD2. Germline assignment: CDR1 MGHRA and CDR2 YSYEKL. J was trimmed by 5 bases and V by 4 bases; bases with no gene match: 9. CDR3 length equals 15 residues. The CDR3 DNA follows: TGCGCCAGCAGCCTTTTACGGGGGGGCCTGGAGACCCAGTACTTC. Protein: CASSLLRGGLETQYF.